Here is one T cell receptor (beta chain) with its context. From germline, CDR1 is SEHNR and CDR2 FQNEAQ (reference sequence). The CDR3 is 17 residues long. This entry comes from a study of monozygotic twins with inflammatory bowel disease. From its re-call of the 5' RACE reads, TCRdb lists each CDR3 protein once, without DNA. The sample totals around 400,000 distinct CDR3 sequences; its top ten clones hold 2% to 3%. Sample: blood. The V and J genes are TRBV7-9 and TRBJ2-1; lacking DNA, the TRBD2 call made by TCRdb goes unchecked. This receptor was identified in a human donor with ulcerative colitis or Crohn's disease, or a healthy co-twin of an affected twin (not recorded which). This chain's CDR3 is CASENLAGDLGINEQFF. Looking up the rest from reference TRBV7-9 and TRBJ2-1 gives the full variable domain: DTGVSQNPRHKITKRGQNVTFRCDPISEHNRLYWYRQTLGQGPEFLTYFQNEAQLEKSRLLSDRFSAERPKGSFSTLEIQRTEQGDSAMYLCASENLAGDLGINEQFFGPGTRLTVL.